This T cell receptor beta chain was retrieved from a study of molecular identifiers for immune sequencing clone quantification. Study-level information: Five aliquots were made in replicates from the RNA of roughly 20,000 or 100,000 naive CD8 cells, and four were sequenced. Study-level results: Identical TCR molecules can share a barcode, and this sharing could underestimate highly expanded clone sizes. Over 97% of CMV-specific effector molecules, but under 1% of naive ones, were in clones above 20 copies.

Note on this clonotype: Antigen unknown.

CDR1 is MNHEY and CDR2 is SMNVEV in the germline V gene (reference sequence). Trimming took off 5 bases at V and 7 bases at J, with 14 bases between the two ends. This CDR3 has 13 amino acids. The authors built bulk TCR libraries by previously described methods with listed TCR primers. MiXCR was run by TCRdb on the PCR reads, yielding one entry per CDR3 protein. The profile covers 350,000 or so distinct CDR3 sequences, with about 21% appearing a single time and approximately 0.83% taken by the ten largest. The sequence was collected from a human donor in good health. Some libraries in this study had Jurkat cell RNA spiked in. The sequenced sample was naive CD8+ T cells from blood, with Jurkat cell RNA spiked in. The subset here: FACS-sorted CD8+CD4-CCR7+CD45RA+ naive T cells. V and J are TRBV27 and TRBJ2-5, with no clear D. CDR3 in amino acids: CASSLGGYGTQYF. The CDR3 DNA reads TGTGCCAGCAGTCTGGGTGGGTATGGGACCCAGTACTTC.